Listed below are T cell receptor beta chains from one sample, sequenced in a study of CD8+CD57+ T cells in acquired aplastic anemia. TCRdb called the reads again in MiXCR, with one record for every CDR3 protein. The sample lists about 200,000 distinct CDR3 sequences; roughly 53% were seen once. Material: sorted CD4+, CD8+, or CD8+CD57+ T cells (not recorded which) from PBMCs. The receptor set was obtained from a human donor with aplastic anemia. The CDR3 runs from the conserved cysteine through the conserved F or W. D genes are given only for firm matches. Some rows mark clone size as missing; the rest say once, few, many or name a class of expanded clone.

CDR3nt,CDR3aa,d_gene,abundance,j_gene,v_gene
TGTGCCACCAGCAGAGATGCCCGGAACGAGCAGTACTTC,CATSRDARNEQYF,-,-,TRBJ2-7,TRBV15
TGTGCCAGCAGCGAACGGGGGGCAGCTTCACCCCTCCACTTT,CASSERGAASPLHF,-,-,TRBJ1-6,TRBV11-3
TGTGCCAGTAGTATATTTGTTTTGGGGCAGGGGGCGAACATTCAGTACTTC,CASSIFVLGQGANIQYF,TRBD1,once,TRBJ2-4,TRBV19
TGTGCCAGCAGTTTAGTACAGTCACTTTACGAGCAGTACTTC,CASSLVQSLYEQYF,-,many,TRBJ2-7,TRBV12-3/TRBV12-4
TGTGCCAGCAGCTTAATGGGGGACAGCCCCTACGAGCAGTACTTC,CASSLMGDSPYEQYF,TRBD1,-,TRBJ2-7,TRBV7-2
TGCAGTGCTGGCAGACACTCCATGAACACTGAAGCTTTCTTT,CSAGRHSMNTEAFF,-,many,TRBJ1-1,TRBV20-1
TGCGCCAGCAGCTTGGCCGAACAGGAGGGTTCCTATGGCTACACCTTC,CASSLAEQEGSYGYTF,-,many,TRBJ1-2,TRBV5-1
TGTGCCACCAGTGACGGACCGCACTCGCGCTACGAGCAGTACTTC,CATSDGPHSRYEQYF,-,many,TRBJ2-7,TRBV24-1
TGCGCCAGCAGCCAATCGTCAGGACAGGGCCGCGGGGCGCCTTACGAGCAGTACTTC,CASSQSSGQGRGAPYEQYF,TRBD1,-,TRBJ2-7,TRBV5-8
TGTGCCAGCAGCTTAGCGGGGACATTCTATGGCTACACCTTC,CASSLAGTFYGYTF,-,-,TRBJ1-2,TRBV7-2
TGCGCCAGCAGCTTGGCCCCTGCAGGGGGCATGTACGAGCAGTACTTC,CASSLAPAGGMYEQYF,TRBD1,many,TRBJ2-7,TRBV5-1
TGTGCCAGCAGTTTCCCTTGGGCCGAGCAGTTCTTC,CASSFPWAEQFF,-,-,TRBJ2-1,TRBV28
TGTGCCAGCAGTTCAACAATATCTAGCAATCAGCCCCAGCATTTT,CASSSTISSNQPQHF,-,many,TRBJ1-5,TRBV6-6
TGCAGCGCGCAGGTATACAATGAGCAGTTCTTC,CSAQVYNEQFF,-,many,TRBJ2-1,TRBV29-1
TGCGCCAGCAGCCACAGGGGTAACACTGAAGCTTTCTTT,CASSHRGNTEAFF,TRBD1,-,TRBJ1-1,TRBV5-1
TGTGCCAGCAGCCCTTTACAGGGGGCTGGTGGCTACACCTTC,CASSPLQGAGGYTF,TRBD1,many,TRBJ1-2,TRBV7-8
TGTGCCAGCAGCTCAGGGGTTCGCGAAAAACTGTTTTTT,CASSSGVREKLFF,-,-,TRBJ1-4,TRBV7-7
TGTGCCAGCAGCTTAGGGATCAACACCGGGGAGCTGTTTTTT,CASSLGINTGELFF,-,many,TRBJ2-2,TRBV7-9
TGCAGTGCTAGAGACGAAAGCCTAGAGACCCAGTACTTC,CSARDESLETQYF,-,-,TRBJ2-5,TRBV20-1
TGCAGCGTTGAAGTCGGGACAGACTACGAGCAGTACTTC,CSVEVGTDYEQYF,TRBD1,many,TRBJ2-7,TRBV29-1
TGTGCCAGCAAGGAGTTCTCTGGGGCCAACGTCCTGACTTTC,CASKEFSGANVLTF,-,many,TRBJ2-6,TRBV11-3
TGTGCCAGTAGTATACCCCACGACACAGATACGCAGTATTTT,CASSIPHDTDTQYF,-,many,TRBJ2-3,TRBV19
TGTGCCAGCAGCGCGACGCTTACCCTCCTTGTCAATGAGCAGTTCTTC,CASSATLTLLVNEQFF,-,many,TRBJ2-1,TRBV9
TGTGCCACCCCGGACAGGGAAAGTGGCTACACCTTC,CATPDRESGYTF,TRBD1,-,TRBJ1-2,TRBV6-1
TGTGCCACCAGTGGACAGGGGGGTGGCTACACCTTC,CATSGQGGGYTF,TRBD1,-,TRBJ1-2,TRBV24-1
TGTGCCAGCAGCCCGGGAATGACGAACACCGGGGAGCTGTTTTTT,CASSPGMTNTGELFF,-,-,TRBJ2-2,TRBV6-1
TGTGCCAGCAGTGAGGGGCAGGCCCTACCGACCCAGTACTTC,CASSEGQALPTQYF,-,few,TRBJ2-5,TRBV2
TGTGCCAGTCGTCAACAGGGTCTGGGCAATTCACCCCTCCACTTT,CASRQQGLGNSPLHF,-,-,TRBJ1-6,TRBV19
TGCGCCAGCAGCTTGGGGGCTAGCGGGGGTCTTTCCTACGAGCAGTACTTC,CASSLGASGGLSYEQYF,TRBD2,many,TRBJ2-7,TRBV5-1
TGCAGTGCTAGACAGACTAATCAGCCCCAGCATTTT,CSARQTNQPQHF,-,many,TRBJ1-5,TRBV20-1
TGTGCCAGCAGTTCCAACGAGCAGTACTTC,CASSSNEQYF,-,many,TRBJ2-7,TRBV6-4
TGTGCCAGCAGCCAGGGACTAGCGGGGGGCGTGAACACCGGGGAGCTGTTTTTT,CASSQGLAGGVNTGELFF,TRBD2,-,TRBJ2-2,TRBV11-3
TGTGCCAGCAGACCCGACAGCAATCAGCCCCGGCATTTT,CASRPDSNQPRHF,-,many,TRBJ1-5,TRBV2
TGTGCTAGTGGTTTGGGCAGTCTAGCCAAAAACATTCAGTACTTC,CASGLGSLAKNIQYF,-,few,TRBJ2-4,TRBV12-5
TGCGCCAGCAGCTTAATGCCCGACCTCCAACAGACCCAGTACTTC,CASSLMPDLQQTQYF,-,-,TRBJ2-5,TRBV5-1
TGCGCCAGCGGGACTAGCCCAACACATCATACGCAGTATTTT,CASGTSPTHHTQYF,TRBD2,-,TRBJ2-3,TRBV10-2
TGTGCCACCAGCAGAAACCCGCGGACAGGGAGAGCTTACGAGCAGTACTTC,CATSRNPRTGRAYEQYF,TRBD1,-,TRBJ2-7,TRBV15
TGTGCCAGCAGTCAGGAGACAGGGGTTTTTTCTGGGGCCAACGTCCTGACTTTC,CASSQETGVFSGANVLTF,TRBD1,-,TRBJ2-6,TRBV9
TGTGCCAGCAGTGGGGACCCCGGTGACACCGGGGAGCTGTTTTTT,CASSGDPGDTGELFF,-,many,TRBJ2-2,TRBV2
TGTGCCAGCAGCTCCCCGGGACAGACTCTCGGGGTCAACGAGCAGTACTTC,CASSSPGQTLGVNEQYF,TRBD1,-,TRBJ2-7,TRBV7-8
TGTGCCACCGGGAGGGCAAGGGGCGGGACAGTTAACACTGAAGCTTTCTTT,CATGRARGGTVNTEAFF,TRBD1,-,TRBJ1-1,TRBV10-3
TGTGCCAGCAGCGTTAACCGGCGGTCGGCGAACACCGGGGAGCTGTTTTTT,CASSVNRRSANTGELFF,-,many,TRBJ2-2,TRBV9
TGTGCCATCAGTGAGGCGGGACACTTTGCAACTAATGAAAAACTGTTTTTT,CAISEAGHFATNEKLFF,-,-,TRBJ1-4,TRBV6-6
TGTGCCAGCAGCCCGGACGGAACGCGTGGCTACACCTTC,CASSPDGTRGYTF,-,many,TRBJ1-2,TRBV6-5
TGTGCCACCTCCGGGGGGACGGGAACCACCATATATTTT,CATSGGTGTTIYF,-,-,TRBJ1-3,TRBV10-3
TGTGCCAGCAGCTCCCGTCCCCTCCTGTCCTATGGCTACACCTTC,CASSSRPLLSYGYTF,-,many,TRBJ1-2,TRBV7-8
TGTGCCAGCAGCGTAGGATATAGGGGGGGCGGCGCTAGCACAGATACGCAGTATTTT,CASSVGYRGGGASTDTQYF,-,few,TRBJ2-3,TRBV9
TGTGCCAGCAGTGTAGCGGGGGAGGCAGATACGCAGTATTTT,CASSVAGEADTQYF,TRBD2,-,TRBJ2-3,TRBV2
TGTGCCACCAGCAGAGATAGACAGGCCAATTCACCCCTCCACTTT,CATSRDRQANSPLHF,-,many,TRBJ1-6,TRBV15
TGTGCCAGCAGTGAAGGGAGGACCGCTGGGGCCAACGTCCTGACTTTC,CASSEGRTAGANVLTF,-,-,TRBJ2-6,TRBV2
TGCAGTGCTCGGACAGGGAGCACTGAAGCTTTCTTT,CSARTGSTEAFF,TRBD1,many,TRBJ1-1,TRBV20-1
TGTGCCAGCAGCTTAGCGCCCGGACAAGAGACCCAGTACTTC,CASSLAPGQETQYF,-,-,TRBJ2-5,TRBV7-9
TGTGCCAGCTCCCCGGGGTCAGCTGGCAATGGCTACACCTTC,CASSPGSAGNGYTF,-,many,TRBJ1-2,TRBV7-3
TGCGCCAGCAGCCGGGACAGATCAGCTGGAAACACCATATATTTT,CASSRDRSAGNTIYF,TRBD1,many,TRBJ1-3,TRBV5-1
TGCGCCAGCAGCCAACCGGACAGGGTTGTTGGCTACACCTTC,CASSQPDRVVGYTF,TRBD1,many,TRBJ1-2,TRBV4-1
TGTGCCAGCAGCCTAGGGGGGTTGGGTACCGGGGAGCTGTACTTC,CASSLGGLGTGELYF,-,once,TRBJ2-7,TRBV12-3/TRBV12-4
TGCAGTGCTAGAGAAGGGACAGGACTTAACTATGGCTACACCTTC,CSAREGTGLNYGYTF,TRBD1,many,TRBJ1-2,TRBV20-1
TGTGCCAGCAGTAGCCGTCGTCTGAACATTCAGTACTTC,CASSSRRLNIQYF,-,-,TRBJ2-4,TRBV2